These T cell receptor beta chains were read from a single sample in a study of blood T cell repertoires in COVID-19. Assay used: immunoSEQ multiplex PCR; TCRdb lists only in-frame clones, some missing. Seen here are around 130,000 clones, around 77% observed once, and the top ten hold over 6.5%. The sequencing sample was made of peripheral blood. The receptors derive from a human donor in a cohort sampled during active COVID-19. CDR3s leave out the opening cysteine and the closing phenylalanine or tryptophan. Fields, in order: V gene, J gene, CDR3 protein.

V gene: TRBV2
J gene: TRBJ1-1
CDR3 protein: ASSEVRKGGEAF

V gene: TRBV4-1
J gene: TRBJ2-1
CDR3 protein: ASSQEDRDHNEQF

V gene: TRBV7-9
J gene: TRBJ2-1
CDR3 protein: ASSEGRGLYNEQF

V gene: TRBV7-2
J gene: TRBJ2-2
CDR3 protein: ASAIANTGELF

V gene: TRBV5-6
J gene: TRBJ2-5
CDR3 protein: ASSWGTSQETQY

V gene: TRBV13
J gene: TRBJ1-5
CDR3 protein: ASSQQGQGQPQH

V gene: TRBV18
J gene: TRBJ1-4
CDR3 protein: ASSPEQGAKKKLF

V gene: TRBV7-8
J gene: TRBJ2-7
CDR3 protein: ASSLGTGFYEQY

V gene: TRBV11-3
J gene: TRBJ1-3
CDR3 protein: ASSERTGGC

V gene: TRBV6-1
J gene: TRBJ2-7
CDR3 protein: ASSEPGQGIYEQY

V gene: TRBV10-3
J gene: TRBJ2-7
CDR3 protein: AIRDIGYEQY

V gene: TRBV10-1
J gene: TRBJ1-1
CDR3 protein: ASSVAPNTEAF

V gene: TRBV6-5
J gene: TRBJ2-7
CDR3 protein: ASGGLADSYEQY

V gene: TRBV29-1
J gene: TRBJ2-6
CDR3 protein: SVQTGSLSGANVLT

V gene: TRBV6-2/TRBV6-3
J gene: TRBJ2-7
CDR3 protein: ASSYSTGFYYEQY

V gene: TRBV19
J gene: TRBJ2-3
CDR3 protein: ASRSGTDTQY

V gene: TRBV30
J gene: TRBJ2-7
CDR3 protein: AWVEGDLQEQY

V gene: TRBV7-9
J gene: TRBJ2-6
CDR3 protein: ASSISDRVKSGANVLT

V gene: TRBV6-5
J gene: TRBJ1-3
CDR3 protein: ASSSTVSGNTIY

V gene: TRBV7-9
J gene: TRBJ1-1
CDR3 protein: ASSLSQVTTEAF

V gene: TRBV4-2
J gene: TRBJ2-7
CDR3 protein: ASSQVGDSYYEQY

V gene: TRBV11-2
J gene: TRBJ2-7
CDR3 protein: ASSYSWAGPGEQY

V gene: TRBV19
J gene: TRBJ1-2
CDR3 protein: ASSAGFGQDDYGYT

V gene: TRBV12-3/TRBV12-4
J gene: TRBJ1-5
CDR3 protein: ASSSAGVGPQH

V gene: TRBV30
J gene: TRBJ2-7
CDR3 protein: AWSVSGRAHPYEQY

V gene: TRBV28
J gene: TRBJ1-5
CDR3 protein: AAIPGRPYSNQPQH

V gene: TRBV15
J gene: TRBJ1-5
CDR3 protein: ATSSEGGNQPQH

V gene: TRBV28
J gene: TRBJ2-2
CDR3 protein: ASSPLSGSRGGELF

V gene: TRBV6-5
J gene: TRBJ1-2
CDR3 protein: ASSRDRASAFVYT

V gene: TRBV6-4
J gene: TRBJ2-3
CDR3 protein: ASSRERADTQY

V gene: TRBV7-9
J gene: TRBJ1-1
CDR3 protein: ASSFDSKGTEAF

V gene: TRBV7-2
J gene: TRBJ2-7
CDR3 protein: ASSLERGNSYEQY

V gene: TRBV19
J gene: TRBJ2-7
CDR3 protein: ASRGTAYEQY

V gene: TRBV27
J gene: TRBJ1-6
CDR3 protein: ARGPDSNSPLH

V gene: TRBV10-3
J gene: TRBJ1-2
CDR3 protein: AISESADYGYT

V gene: TRBV29-1
J gene: TRBJ1-5
CDR3 protein: SVGDRNQPQH

V gene: TRBV7-8
J gene: TRBJ1-1
CDR3 protein: ASSIVPGQGQAF

V gene: TRBV5-1
J gene: TRBJ2-6
CDR3 protein: ASSLAAGTALPSGANVLT

V gene: TRBV11-2
J gene: TRBJ1-1
CDR3 protein: ASSPSGGGGTEAF

V gene: TRBV23-1
J gene: TRBJ2-7
CDR3 protein: ASSQTPTGEPSYEQY

V gene: TRBV5-4
J gene: TRBJ1-2
CDR3 protein: ASSGGDLRGYT

V gene: TRBV7-2
J gene: TRBJ2-7
CDR3 protein: ASSFLAGGVNEQY

V gene: TRBV9
J gene: TRBJ2-7
CDR3 protein: ASSVGQLPYEQY

V gene: TRBV2
J gene: TRBJ1-5
CDR3 protein: ASSRTGPNSNQPQH

V gene: TRBV19
J gene: TRBJ1-5
CDR3 protein: ASSSGQPQH

V gene: TRBV7-2
J gene: TRBJ2-5
CDR3 protein: ASSLVGTSGETQY

V gene: TRBV28
J gene: TRBJ2-7
CDR3 protein: ASSLIQDYEQY

V gene: TRBV11-2
J gene: TRBJ2-7
CDR3 protein: ASSARSEQY

V gene: TRBV5-1
J gene: TRBJ2-7
CDR3 protein: ASSLVPGSYEQY

V gene: TRBV5-1
J gene: TRBJ1-3
CDR3 protein: ASSLDRGDGNTIY

V gene: TRBV11-2
J gene: TRBJ2-3
CDR3 protein: ASSLVSPPPADTQY

V gene: TRBV2
J gene: TRBJ2-7
CDR3 protein: ASSVSTSEVYEQY

V gene: TRBV4-1
J gene: TRBJ1-6
CDR3 protein: ASSHDRGYSPLH

V gene: TRBV11-3
J gene: TRBJ2-7
CDR3 protein: ASSSELTENYEQY

V gene: TRBV10-3
J gene: TRBJ2-7
CDR3 protein: ATKDSSYEQY